This is a list of T cell receptor beta chains from one sample in a study of T cell changes during pregnancy in multiple sclerosis. The protocol was immunoSEQ multiplex PCR, while the TCRdb copy is restricted to in-frame clones and leaves out a portion. The sample carries about 46,000 clones, 80% to 95% recorded once. This specimen consisted of CD8+ T cells from peripheral blood mononuclear cells, obtained after pregnancy. The source is a female donor with multiple sclerosis, enrolled in a pregnancy study. The CDR3 runs from the conserved cysteine through the conserved F or W. A D gene is named only where the DNA matches it firmly. The size entry is marked missing in some rows and otherwise reads once, few, many or a size class.

cdr3_length,clone_size,v_call,j_call,d_call,cdr3_aa,cdr3_nt
16,.,TRBV9,TRBJ2-7,.,CASSVEGSGAWGEQYF,TGTGCCAGCAGCGTAGAGGGTAGCGGAGCGTGGGGCGAGCAGTACTTC
13,.,TRBV5-1,TRBJ2-7,TRBD1,CASSPDRTYEQYF,TGCGCCAGCAGCCCGGACAGGACCTACGAGCAGTACTTC
12,.,TRBV10-1,TRBJ1-2,TRBD1,CASSGTGKGYTF,TGCGCCAGCAGTGGGACAGGGAAAGGCTACACCTTC
14,.,TRBV6-5,TRBJ2-5,TRBD2,CASSYFGGGETQYF,TGTGCCAGCAGTTACTTCGGGGGGGGAGAGACCCAGTACTTC
15,.,TRBV7-9,TRBJ2-7,TRBD2,CASSFLAGGPYEQYF,TGTGCCAGCAGCTTCCTAGCGGGAGGGCCCTACGAGCAGTACTTC
11,once,TRBV2,TRBJ1-6,.,CAALGVEALHF,TGTGCCGCCTTGGGAGTTGAGGCCCTCCACTTT
15,.,TRBV6-5,TRBJ1-4,TRBD1,CASSYGGTGNEKLFF,TGTGCCAGCAGTTACGGCGGGACAGGGAATGAAAAACTGTTTTTT
13,.,TRBV5-1,TRBJ2-1,TRBD2,CASSQSGGNEQFF,TGCGCCAGCAGCCAGAGCGGGGGCAATGAGCAGTTCTTC
15,.,TRBV30,TRBJ1-5,.,CAWSSGRGVSEPQHF,TGTGCCTGGAGTTCTGGCAGGGGCGTCTCCGAGCCCCAGCATTTT
15,.,TRBV5-6,TRBJ1-4,.,CASSLGDSGDEKLFF,TGTGCCAGCAGCTTGGGGGACTCGGGGGATGAAAAACTGTTTTTT
13,.,TRBV19,TRBJ1-1,TRBD1,CASIHKTGAGAFF,TGTGCCAGTATTCACAAGACAGGGGCCGGAGCTTTCTTT
15,.,TRBV5-1,TRBJ2-7,.,CASSFGADNSYEQYF,TGCGCCAGCAGCTTTGGGGCGGACAACTCCTACGAGCAGTACTTC
15,.,TRBV5-4,TRBJ2-6,.,CASSRRESGANVLTF,TGTGCCAGCAGCCGGAGAGAGTCTGGGGCCAACGTCCTGACTTTC
15,.,TRBV10-3,TRBJ2-1,.,CAISPGVGSYNEQFF,TGTGCCATCAGTCCGGGAGTGGGATCCTACAATGAGCAGTTCTTC
13,.,TRBV19,TRBJ1-1,.,CASSIGGAPEAFF,TGTGCCAGTAGTATCGGAGGTGCTCCTGAAGCTTTCTTT
16,.,TRBV19,TRBJ2-1,TRBD2,CASSIKGLAAYNEQFF,TGTGCCAGTAGTATAAAAGGACTAGCTGCCTACAATGAGCAGTTCTTC
12,.,TRBV29-1,TRBJ1-2,.,CSVDGGMNGYTF,TGCAGCGTTGATGGGGGGATGAATGGCTACACCTTC
20,.,TRBV5-1,TRBJ2-3,TRBD2,CASSLVGSGGILSDTDTQYF,TGCGCCAGCAGCTTGGTCGGTAGCGGGGGGATCCTTAGCGACACAGATACGCAGTATTTT
14,.,TRBV7-7,TRBJ2-7,.,CASSRGFPDYEQYF,TGTGCCAGCAGCCGGGGGTTCCCGGACTACGAGCAGTACTTC
16,.,TRBV5-5,TRBJ2-3,TRBD1,CASSFGTGGARDTQYF,TGTGCCAGCAGCTTTGGGACAGGGGGCGCGAGAGATACGCAGTATTTT
15,.,TRBV6-5,TRBJ1-1,.,CASSKEPWGNTEAFF,TGTGCCAGCAGCAAAGAACCCTGGGGCAACACTGAAGCTTTCTTT
14,few,TRBV5-1,TRBJ2-2,.,CASNAGLNTGELFF,TGCGCCAGCAACGCAGGTTTGAACACCGGGGAGCTGTTTTTT
16,.,TRBV7-8,TRBJ2-2,TRBD1,CASSLGTGGNTGELFF,TGTGCCAGCAGCTTAGGGACAGGGGGCAACACCGGGGAGCTGTTTTTT
16,.,TRBV27,TRBJ2-2,TRBD1,CASSLSGTGWTGELFF,TGTGCCAGCAGTCTATCCGGGACAGGGTGGACCGGGGAGCTGTTTTTT
15,.,TRBV5-4,TRBJ2-7,TRBD1,CASSVERQGAYEQYF,TGTGCCAGCAGCGTGGAACGACAGGGGGCTTACGAGCAGTACTTC
11,.,TRBV6-5,TRBJ2-7,.,CASSVGVEQYF,TGTGCCAGCAGTGTCGGGGTAGAGCAGTACTTC
14,.,TRBV6-5,TRBJ2-5,TRBD2,CASRRTSGEETQYF,TGTGCCAGCAGGAGGACTAGCGGAGAAGAGACCCAGTACTTC
15,.,TRBV11-2,TRBJ2-1,TRBD2,CASRSPVAGRHEQFF,TGTGCCAGCAGATCGCCTGTAGCGGGAAGGCATGAGCAGTTCTTC
15,.,TRBV6-5,TRBJ2-5,.,CASSYSISSSETQYF,TGTGCCAGCAGTTACTCAATATCTAGCTCGGAGACCCAGTACTTC
13,.,TRBV6-4,TRBJ1-1,.,CASSDSRGTEAFF,TGTGCCAGCAGTGACTCAAGGGGCACTGAAGCTTTCTTT
15,.,TRBV19,TRBJ1-1,TRBD1,CASSAAGTALTEAFF,TGTGCCAGTAGTGCCGCCGGGACAGCTTTAACTGAAGCTTTCTTT
14,.,TRBV6-6,TRBJ1-2,TRBD1,CASSYSRGLDGYTF,TGTGCCAGCAGTTACTCCAGGGGGCTTGATGGCTACACCTTC
14,.,TRBV19,TRBJ2-1,TRBD2,CASSELAAYNEQFF,TGTGCCAGTAGTGAACTAGCGGCATACAATGAGCAGTTCTTC
16,.,TRBV27,TRBJ2-7,TRBD2,CASSSLAGGPTYEQYF,TGTGCCAGCAGTTCCCTAGCGGGAGGGCCGACCTACGAGCAGTACTTC
13,.,TRBV30,TRBJ1-1,.,CAWGLGQYTEAFF,TGTGCCTGGGGCCTCGGACAATACACTGAAGCTTTCTTT
15,once,TRBV7-6,TRBJ1-1,TRBD1,CASSPGTVPYSEAFF,TGTGCCAGCAGCCCCGGGACAGTCCCGTACAGTGAAGCTTTCTTT
16,.,TRBV19,TRBJ2-1,TRBD1,CASSIGQGESYNEQFF,TGTGCCAGTAGTATTGGGCAGGGGGAGTCCTACAATGAGCAGTTCTTC
14,.,TRBV12-5,TRBJ2-5,.,CASGRYQDQETQYF,TGTGCTAGTGGTCGATACCAGGACCAAGAGACCCAGTACTTC
17,.,TRBV7-9,TRBJ2-4,.,CASSSLQGPVAKNIQYF,TGTGCCAGCAGCTCCTTACAGGGCCCCGTGGCCAAAAACATTCAGTACTTC
12,.,TRBV9,TRBJ1-1,TRBD1,CASGQGNTEAFF,TGTGCCAGCGGACAGGGAAACACTGAAGCTTTCTTT
15,.,TRBV11-2,TRBJ1-1,TRBD1,CASSSSGTGTTEAFF,TGTGCCAGCAGCTCGTCCGGGACAGGGACAACTGAAGCTTTCTTT
16,.,TRBV27,TRBJ2-7,.,CASSFSGPGQIYEQYF,TGTGCCAGCAGTTTCTCAGGACCGGGACAAATCTACGAGCAGTACTTC
14,.,TRBV4-2,TRBJ1-1,.,CASSQDFMNTEAFF,TGTGCCAGCAGCCAAGATTTTATGAACACTGAAGCTTTCTTT
15,.,TRBV4-3,TRBJ2-1,TRBD1,CASSQGQGAVNEQFF,TGCGCCAGCAGCCAGGGACAGGGGGCTGTGAATGAGCAGTTCTTC
18,.,TRBV19,TRBJ2-1,TRBD2,CASSPNPLAGPLYNEQFF,TGTGCCAGTAGTCCAAACCCTTTAGCGGGCCCACTCTACAATGAGCAGTTCTTC
18,.,TRBV11-2,TRBJ2-2,TRBD2,CASSLGTDGGGSAGELFF,TGTGCCAGCAGCTTGGGGACGGACGGGGGGGGTTCGGCCGGGGAGCTGTTTTTT
15,.,TRBV30,TRBJ2-1,.,CAWSPRDRSYNEQFF,TGTGCCTGGAGTCCCAGGGATCGCTCCTACAATGAGCAGTTCTTC
12,.,TRBV27,TRBJ1-1,.,CASSGTGTEAFF,TGTGCCAGCAGCGGGACCGGGACAGAAGCTTTCTTT